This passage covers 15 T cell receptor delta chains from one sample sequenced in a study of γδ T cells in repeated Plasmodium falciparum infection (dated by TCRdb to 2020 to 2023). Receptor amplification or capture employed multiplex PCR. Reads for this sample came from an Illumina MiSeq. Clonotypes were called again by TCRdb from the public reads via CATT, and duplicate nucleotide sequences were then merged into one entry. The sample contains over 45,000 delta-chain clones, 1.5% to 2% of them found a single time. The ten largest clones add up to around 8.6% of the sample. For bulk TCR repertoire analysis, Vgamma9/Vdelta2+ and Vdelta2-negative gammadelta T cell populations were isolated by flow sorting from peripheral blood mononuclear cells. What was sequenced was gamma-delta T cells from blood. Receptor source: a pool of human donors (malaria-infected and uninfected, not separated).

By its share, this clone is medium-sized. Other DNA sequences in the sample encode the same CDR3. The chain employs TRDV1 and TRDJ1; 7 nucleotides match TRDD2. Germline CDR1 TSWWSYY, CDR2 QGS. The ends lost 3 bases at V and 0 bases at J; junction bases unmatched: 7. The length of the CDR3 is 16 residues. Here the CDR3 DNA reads TGTGCTCTTGGGGACAACCTTCCTCCGGACACCGATAAACTCATCTTT. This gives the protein CALGDNLPPDTDKLIF.

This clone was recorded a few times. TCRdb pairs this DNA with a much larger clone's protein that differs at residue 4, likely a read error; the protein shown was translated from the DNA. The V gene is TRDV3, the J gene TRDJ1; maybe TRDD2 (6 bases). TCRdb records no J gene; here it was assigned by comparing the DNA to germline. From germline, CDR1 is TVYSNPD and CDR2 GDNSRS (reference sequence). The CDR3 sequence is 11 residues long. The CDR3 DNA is TGTGCGGGCGTCCTACGGGGTAAACTCATCTTT. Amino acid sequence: CAGVLRGKLIF.

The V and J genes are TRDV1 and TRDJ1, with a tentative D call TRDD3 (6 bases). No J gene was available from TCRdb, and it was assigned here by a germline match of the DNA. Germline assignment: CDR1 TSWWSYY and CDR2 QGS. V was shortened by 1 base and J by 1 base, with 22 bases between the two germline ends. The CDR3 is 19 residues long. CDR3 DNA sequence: TGTGCTCTTGGGGAACCAATAGGCTGGGGAAAATGGTGCACCGATAAACTCATCTTT. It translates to CALGEPIGWGKWCTDKLIF.

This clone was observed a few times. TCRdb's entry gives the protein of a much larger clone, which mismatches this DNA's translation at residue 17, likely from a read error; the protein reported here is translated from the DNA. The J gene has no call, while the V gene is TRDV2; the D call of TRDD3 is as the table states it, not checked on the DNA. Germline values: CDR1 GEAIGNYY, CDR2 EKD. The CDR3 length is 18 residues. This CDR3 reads CACDTLAGGTSYTDKLTF. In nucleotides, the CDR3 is TGTGCCTGTGACACTCTGGCTGGGGGAACGTCGTACACCGATAAACTCACCTTT.

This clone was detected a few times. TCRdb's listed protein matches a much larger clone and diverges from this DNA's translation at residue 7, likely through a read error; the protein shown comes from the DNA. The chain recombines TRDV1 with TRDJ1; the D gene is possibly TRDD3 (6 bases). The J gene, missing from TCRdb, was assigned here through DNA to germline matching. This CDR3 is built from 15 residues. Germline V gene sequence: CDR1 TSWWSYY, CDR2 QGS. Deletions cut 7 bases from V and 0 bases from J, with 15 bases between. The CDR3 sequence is CALEEVMGDTDKLIF. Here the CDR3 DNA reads TGTGCTCTTGAGGAGGTAATGGGGGACACCGATAAACTCATCTTT.

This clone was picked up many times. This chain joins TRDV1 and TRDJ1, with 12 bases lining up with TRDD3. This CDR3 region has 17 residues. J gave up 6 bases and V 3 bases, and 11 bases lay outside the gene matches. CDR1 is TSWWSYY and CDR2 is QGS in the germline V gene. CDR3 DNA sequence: TGTGCTCTTGGGGATACTGGGGGATACTTCAAGCCCAATAAACTCATCTTT. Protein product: CALGDTGGYFKPNKLIF.

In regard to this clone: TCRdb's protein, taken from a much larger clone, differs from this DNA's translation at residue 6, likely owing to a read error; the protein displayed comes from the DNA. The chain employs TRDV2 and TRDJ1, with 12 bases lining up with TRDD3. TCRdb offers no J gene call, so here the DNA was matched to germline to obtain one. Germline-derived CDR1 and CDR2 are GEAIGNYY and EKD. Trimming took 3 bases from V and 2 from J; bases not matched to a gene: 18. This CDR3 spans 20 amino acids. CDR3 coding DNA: TGTGCCTGTGACCGCCTAATAGCTCTGGGGGATACGAGGAGAACCGATAAACTCATCTTT. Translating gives CACDRLIALGDTRRTDKLIF.

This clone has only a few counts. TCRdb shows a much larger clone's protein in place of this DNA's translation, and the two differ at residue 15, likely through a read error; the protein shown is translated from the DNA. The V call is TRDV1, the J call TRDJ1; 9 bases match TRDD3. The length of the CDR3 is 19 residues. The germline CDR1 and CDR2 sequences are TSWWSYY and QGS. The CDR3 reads CALDEIPLDWGGYTNKLIF. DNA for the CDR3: TGTGCTCTAGACGAGATTCCCCTCGACTGGGGGGGATACACCAATAAACTCATCTTT.

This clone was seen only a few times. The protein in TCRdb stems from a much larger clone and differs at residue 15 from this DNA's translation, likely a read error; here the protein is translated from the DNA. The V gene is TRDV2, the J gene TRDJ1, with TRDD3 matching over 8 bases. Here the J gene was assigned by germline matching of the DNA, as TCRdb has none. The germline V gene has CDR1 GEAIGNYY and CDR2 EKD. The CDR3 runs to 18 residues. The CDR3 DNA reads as TGTGCCTGTGACACGGTAGGAGGTACCTGGGGGAAAACCGATGAACTCATCTTT. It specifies CACDTVGGTWGKTDELIF.

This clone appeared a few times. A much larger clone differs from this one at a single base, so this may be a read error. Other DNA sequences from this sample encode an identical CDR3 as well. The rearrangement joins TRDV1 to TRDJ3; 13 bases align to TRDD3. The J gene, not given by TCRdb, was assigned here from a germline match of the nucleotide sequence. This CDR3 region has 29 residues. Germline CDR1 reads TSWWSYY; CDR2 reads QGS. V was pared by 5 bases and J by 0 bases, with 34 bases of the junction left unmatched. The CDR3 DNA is TGTGCTCTTGGGCCACAGACCGCCGGCCTTCTCCCCACCGTACTGGGGGATACGATTCGCTCCTGGGACACCCGACAGATGTTTTTC. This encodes CALGPQTAGLLPTVLGDTIRSWDTRQMFF.

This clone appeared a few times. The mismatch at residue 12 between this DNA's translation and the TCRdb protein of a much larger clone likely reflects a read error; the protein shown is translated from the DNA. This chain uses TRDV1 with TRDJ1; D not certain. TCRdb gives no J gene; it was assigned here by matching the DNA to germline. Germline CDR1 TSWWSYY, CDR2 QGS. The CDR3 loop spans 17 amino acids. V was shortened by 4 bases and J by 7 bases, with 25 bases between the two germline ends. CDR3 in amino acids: CALGGHSPGVGRGKLIF. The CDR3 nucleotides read TGTGCTCTTGGGGGACATTCCCCCGGTGTGGGTCGGGGTAAACTCATCTTT.

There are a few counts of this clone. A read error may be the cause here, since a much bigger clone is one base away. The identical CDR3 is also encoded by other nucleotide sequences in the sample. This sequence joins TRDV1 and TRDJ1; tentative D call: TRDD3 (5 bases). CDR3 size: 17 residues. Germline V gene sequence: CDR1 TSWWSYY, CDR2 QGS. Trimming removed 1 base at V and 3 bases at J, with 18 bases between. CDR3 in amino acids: CALGERYPGYVSDKLIF. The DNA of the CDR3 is TGTGCTCTTGGGGAACGGTATCCTGGGTATGTTTCCGATAAACTCATCTTT.

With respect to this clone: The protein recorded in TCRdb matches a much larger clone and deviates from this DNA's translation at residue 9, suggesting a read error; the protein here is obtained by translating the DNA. The CDR3 reads CALGDLILLSGGTYTDKLIF. The CDR3 DNA reads TGTGCTCTTGGGGATCTTATACTCCTTTCTGGGGGAACGTACACCGATAAACTCATCTTT. The chain is built from TRDV1 and TRDJ1, with 8 bases that match TRDD3. The J gene comes from matching the DNA to germline here; TCRdb lacks it. The CDR3 is 20 amino acids. Looked up from germline, CDR1 is TSWWSYY and CDR2 is QGS. Trimming at V came to 3 bases and at J to 0 bases, leaving 18 bases not matched to a gene.

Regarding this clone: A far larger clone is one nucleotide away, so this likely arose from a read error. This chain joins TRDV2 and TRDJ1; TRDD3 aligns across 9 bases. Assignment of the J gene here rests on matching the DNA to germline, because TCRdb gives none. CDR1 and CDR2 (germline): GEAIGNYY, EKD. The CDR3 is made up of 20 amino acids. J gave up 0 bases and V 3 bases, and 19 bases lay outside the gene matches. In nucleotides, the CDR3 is TGTGCCTGTGACTACGTACTGGGGGACACAGACGGGCCGTACACCGATAAACTCATCTTT. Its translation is CACDYVLGDTDGPYTDKLIF.

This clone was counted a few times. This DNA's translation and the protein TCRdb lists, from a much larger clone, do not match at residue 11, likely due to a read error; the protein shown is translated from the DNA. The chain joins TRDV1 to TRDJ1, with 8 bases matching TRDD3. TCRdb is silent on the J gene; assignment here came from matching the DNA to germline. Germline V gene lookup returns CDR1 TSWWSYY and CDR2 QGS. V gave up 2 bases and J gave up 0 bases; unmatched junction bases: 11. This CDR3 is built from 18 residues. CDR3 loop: CALGETKGYVHDTDKLIF. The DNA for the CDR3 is TGTGCTCTTGGGGAAACAAAGGGATACGTTCATGACACCGATAAACTCATCTTT.